This T cell receptor beta chain comes out of a study of Ad26.COV2.S vaccination and SARS-CoV-2 variants. Study-level findings and limits: Responses of spike-specific T cells (both CD8+ and CD4+) reportedly showed substantial breadth after vaccination.

For this clone: Its antigen is currently unknown.

The repertoire was sequenced with immunoSEQ multiplex PCR; TCRdb's copy has only in-frame clones and lacks some. This sample has 350,000 to 500,000 clones, with about nine tenths found just once. Between the trimmed V and J ends, which lost 5 bases and 4 bases, there was a span of 11 bases. The CDR3 totals 14 residues. CDR1 and CDR2 from the germline V gene are KGHDR and SFDVKD. Treatment in this sample: some 19 received Ad26.COV2.S at low or high dose, single or two shots; roughly 5 received placebo; per-sample allocation not given. Collection of samples fell on day 63 after the first vaccine or placebo injection.

This chain joins TRBV24-1 and TRBJ2-1; D not certain. The material sequenced was peripheral blood, taken in a trial of Ad26.COV2.S vaccine versus placebo. This clonotype was obtained from a person aged 18-60 years who received the Ad26.COV2.S COVID-19 vaccine or a placebo. CDR3 DNA: TGTGCCACCAGTGGAGGCACCCTATACAATGAGCAGTTCTTC. Amino acid sequence: CATSGGTLYNEQFF.